This TCR beta chain originates from a study of identical twins. From germline, CDR1 is DFQATT and CDR2 SNEGSKA (reference sequence). Trimming removed 6 bases from V and 8 bases from J, with 16 bases in between. The CDR3 sequence is 12 residues long. This clonotype was observed a handful of times. TCRdb reprocessed the 5' RACE reads via MiXCR and lists one record per CDR3 protein. The sample contains about 520,000 distinct CDR3 sequences, approximately 22% of which appear only once. Another study also made use of these data, one on T cells expressing NK-cell markers.

The material sequenced was CD4+ T cells sorted from blood. This receptor was identified in a woman between 18 and 29 years old in good health. The chain couples TRBV20-1 to TRBJ1-2; the D gene is possibly TRBD1 (6 bases). In DNA form, the CDR3 reads TGCAGTGCCAAACCGGGTGGGGGCGGCTACACCTTC. This sequence encodes CSAKPGGGGYTF.